This is a list of T cell receptor beta chains from one sample in a study of T cell responses to AZD1222 COVID-19 vaccine. The data were produced by immunoSEQ multiplex PCR, yet TCRdb's version contains in-frame clones alone and is incomplete. Of tens of thousands of clones listed, around nine tenths were seen once; the top ten hold approximately 5%. Sequenced here: peripheral blood, sampled 28 days after the second AZD1222 dose. These receptors came from an adult who received the AZD1222 COVID-19 vaccine. Each CDR3 is given with its conserved first and last residue. A D gene is named only where the DNA matches it firmly. Size is omitted from some rows. Given values are once, few, many or a class for expanded clones.

TRBJ2-7	TRBD2	14	.	TRBV10-3	CAISGSGGTYEQYF	TGTGCCATCAGTGGTAGCGGGGGGACCTACGAGCAGTACTTC
TRBJ1-5	.	13	.	TRBV6-5	CATRQTSNQPQHF	TGTGCCACTAGACAGACCAGCAATCAGCCCCAGCATTTT
TRBJ2-3	.	14	.	TRBV9	CASSSWRLSDTQYF	TGTGCCAGCAGCTCCTGGAGGCTCTCAGATACGCAGTATTTT
TRBJ1-1	.	15	.	TRBV5-1	CASSLTAGGGTEAFF	TGCGCCAGCAGCTTAACAGCTGGCGGGGGCACTGAAGCTTTCTTT
TRBJ1-6	.	15	.	TRBV6-5	CASSYSGPYNSPLHF	TGTGCCAGCAGTTACTCAGGCCCCTATAATTCACCCCTCCACTTT
TRBJ2-7	TRBD1	14	.	TRBV6-5	CASSYGTGYYEQYF	TGTGCCAGCAGTTACGGGACAGGTTACTACGAGCAGTACTTC
TRBJ2-3	TRBD2	16	.	TRBV18	CASSPSTSGSTDTQYF	TGTGCCAGCTCACCGTCGACTAGCGGTAGCACAGATACGCAGTATTTT
TRBJ2-5	TRBD2	16	.	TRBV9	CASSVGAGGPSETQYF	TGTGCCAGCAGCGTAGGAGCGGGGGGGCCCAGTGAGACCCAGTACTTC
TRBJ2-7	.	13	.	TRBV18	CASSQGARGEQYF	TGTGCCAGCTCACAGGGGGCGCGGGGCGAGCAGTACTTC
TRBJ2-1	TRBD2	16	.	TRBV5-1	CASSPQTSGGYNEQFF	TGCGCCAGCAGCCCCCAAACTAGCGGGGGGTACAATGAGCAGTTCTTC
TRBJ1-4	TRBD1	14	.	TRBV7-9	CASSTDRFNEKLFF	TGTGCCAGCAGCACGGACAGGTTTAATGAAAAACTGTTTTTT
TRBJ1-2	.	15	.	TRBV9	CASSVSGTLIGGYTF	TGTGCCAGCAGCGTTTCCGGGACATTAATAGGCGGCTACACCTTC
TRBJ2-5	.	14	.	TRBV5-1	CASSLSTGQETQYF	TGCGCCAGCAGCCTATCGACAGGACAAGAGACCCAGTACTTC
TRBJ2-7	TRBD1	12	.	TRBV10-3	CAEGQGPYEQYF	TGTGCCGAAGGACAGGGGCCCTACGAGCAGTACTTC
TRBJ1-2	.	13	.	TRBV27	CASSLLSGSGYTF	TGTGCCAGCAGTTTATTATCAGGGAGTGGCTACACCTTC
TRBJ1-4	.	15	.	TRBV29-1	CSVELLTEENEKLFF	TGCAGCGTGGAGCTACTGACGGAGGAAAATGAAAAACTGTTTTTT
TRBJ1-5	.	13	.	TRBV11-2	CASSLDHNQPQHF	TGTGCCAGCAGCTTAGACCACAATCAGCCCCAGCATTTT
TRBJ1-2	.	14	.	TRBV19	CASSPAGRFYGYTF	TGTGCCAGTAGCCCCGCGGGACGTTTCTATGGCTACACCTTC
TRBJ2-3	.	14	.	TRBV2	CASSRLAGTDTQYF	TGTGCCAGCAGTCGACTGGCCGGCACAGATACGCAGTATTTT
TRBJ1-2	TRBD1	13	once	TRBV28	CASSIDRGYGYTF	TGTGCCAGCAGCATCGACAGGGGGTATGGCTACACCTTC
TRBJ1-2	TRBD1	16	.	TRBV18	CASSPLEDRLWYGYTF	TGTGCCAGCTCACCGCTAGAGGACAGGCTATGGTATGGCTACACCTTC
TRBJ1-2	.	15	.	TRBV11-3	CASSTRQASTYGYTF	TGTGCCAGCAGCACCCGACAGGCGTCAACCTATGGCTACACCTTC
TRBJ2-3	TRBD1	14	.	TRBV29-1	CSVDKGALTDTQYF	TGCAGCGTTGACAAGGGGGCCCTCACAGATACGCAGTATTTT
TRBJ2-7	.	14	.	TRBV13	CASSLGDSSYEQYF	TGTGCCAGCAGCTTAGGCGACAGCTCCTACGAGCAGTACTTC
TRBJ1-2	TRBD1	15	.	TRBV6-5	CAARPATGINYGYTF	TGTGCCGCCCGCCCCGCGACAGGGATCAACTATGGCTACACCTTC
TRBJ1-1	.	14	.	TRBV18	CASSPEVANTEAFF	TGTGCCAGCTCACCAGAGGTGGCGAACACTGAAGCTTTCTTT
TRBJ1-2	.	15	.	TRBV5-6	CASSLGFTVNYGYTF	TGTGCCAGCAGCTTGGGGTTTACAGTGAACTATGGCTACACCTTC
TRBJ1-3	TRBD1	16	.	TRBV4-1	CASSRTGVTAGNTIYF	TGCGCCAGCAGCCGCACAGGGGTGACGGCTGGAAACACCATATATTTT
TRBJ2-1	.	13	.	TRBV4-1	CASSQNSVGPEFF	TGCGCCAGCAGCCAAAATAGTGTGGGTCCGGAGTTCTTC
TRBJ2-3	TRBD2	16	.	TRBV11-2	CASSWELAENTDTQYF	TGTGCCAGCAGCTGGGAACTAGCGGAGAACACAGATACGCAGTATTTT
TRBJ1-6	.	14	.	TRBV2	CASSSSSGSSPLHF	TGTGCCAGCAGCTCTTCGTCTGGCAGCTCACCCCTCCACTTT
TRBJ2-7	TRBD1	17	few	TRBV27	CASSPKTRQGFSYEQYF	TGTGCCAGCAGTCCCAAGACCCGACAGGGGTTCTCCTACGAGCAGTACTTC
TRBJ2-5	TRBD2	18	.	TRBV3-1/TRBV3-2	CASSQDMVAGENQETQYF	TGTGCCAGCAGCCAAGATATGGTAGCGGGGGAGAACCAAGAGACCCAGTACTTC
TRBJ2-7	TRBD1	14	.	TRBV27	CASRTGWPPYEQYF	TGTGCCAGCAGGACAGGGTGGCCGCCCTACGAGCAGTACTTC
TRBJ2-5	TRBD1	15	.	TRBV5-1	CASSSGTGVGETQYF	TGCGCCAGCAGCTCCGGGACAGGGGTCGGGGAGACCCAGTACTTC
TRBJ2-7	.	11	.	TRBV6-5	CASTSSYEQYF	TGTGCCAGCACCAGCTCCTACGAGCAGTACTTC
TRBJ2-1	TRBD1	14	.	TRBV28	CASSPRRQGNKQFF	TGTGCCAGCAGTCCCCGGAGACAGGGGAATAAGCAGTTCTTC
TRBJ1-5	.	14	.	TRBV27	CASSFLGLEQPQHF	TGTGCCAGCAGTTTCCTGGGGTTGGAGCAGCCCCAGCATTTT
TRBJ2-6	.	16	.	TRBV2	CASRENSYSGANVLTF	TGTGCCAGCAGGGAAAACAGCTACTCTGGGGCCAACGTCCTGACTTTC
TRBJ1-5	TRBD1	15	.	TRBV10-3	CAISESTGINQPQHF	TGTGCCATCAGTGAGTCGACAGGGATCAATCAGCCCCAGCATTTT
TRBJ2-5	.	15	.	TRBV6-1	CASSEATGYQETQYF	TGTGCCAGCAGTGAAGCTACAGGGTACCAAGAGACCCAGTACTTC
TRBJ1-3	TRBD1	16	.	TRBV4-3	CASSPFGTGPGNTIYF	TGCGCCAGCAGCCCCTTTGGGACAGGGCCTGGAAACACCATATATTTT
TRBJ2-2	.	16	.	TRBV7-8	CASSVHLTGFGGELFF	TGTGCCAGCAGCGTCCACCTCACAGGTTTTGGCGGGGAGCTGTTTTTT
TRBJ1-2	.	14	.	TRBV19	CASSIGGPSYGYTF	TGTGCCAGTAGTATCGGCGGGCCTAGCTATGGCTACACCTTC
TRBJ2-2	.	17	few	TRBV28	CASPLRRGKENTGELFF	TGTGCCAGCCCTCTCAGAAGGGGAAAGGAGAACACCGGGGAGCTGTTTTTT
TRBJ2-3	.	16	once	TRBV11-2	CASSSPGQRGEDTQYF	TGTGCCAGCAGCTCCCCGGGACAACGAGGGGAGGATACGCAGTATTTT